The T cell receptor (beta chain) under discussion was sequenced for a study of identical twins. TCRdb reprocessed the 5' RACE reads with MiXCR, giving one entry per CDR3 protein. The data hold around 280,000 distinct CDR3 sequences, with more than 6.5% observed a single time. Germline V gene sequence: CDR1 LGHDT, CDR2 YNNKEL (reference sequence). CDR3 length: 12 residues. With V trimmed by 4 bases and J by 19 bases, 8 bases remained unmatched. This clonotype was seen ten or more times. These data also featured in a second study, about yellow fever vaccine responses in identical twins.

This chain links TRBV3-1 with TRBJ1-6; 9 bases agree with TRBD1. The sample consisted of memory (CD45RO+) T cells sorted from blood. This TCR was recovered from a woman aged 18-29 years in good health. The CDR3 sequence: CASSPGQGTFHF. CDR3 DNA: TGTGCCAGCAGCCCGGGACAGGGAACTTTTCACTTT. Supplemented by reference TRBV3-1 and TRBJ1-6, the full variable domain reads DTAVSQTPKYLVTQMGNDKSIKCEQNLGHDTMYWYKQDSKKFLKIMFSYNNKELIINETVPNRFSPKSPDKAHLNLHINSLELGDSAVYFCASSPGQGTFHFGNGTRLTVT.